Below, 9 T cell receptor beta chains from the same sample are listed, as sequenced in a study of T cell responses to AZD1222 COVID-19 vaccine. The table came from immunoSEQ multiplex PCR; TCRdb's copy has only in-frame clones and leaves some out. Altogether about 130,000 clones are present, 93% being singletons, with the ten largest covering roughly 5.6%. Material: peripheral blood, obtained on day 0 of AZD1222 vaccination. The receptors originated from an adult in good health.

This chain connects TRBV4-1 to TRBJ2-1, with 8 nucleotides matching TRBD2. CDR1 is MGHRA, CDR2 YSYEKL, per germline. The CDR3 loop spans 16 amino acids. With V trimmed by 1 base and J by 4 bases, 6 bases remained unmatched. The DNA of the CDR3 is TGCGCCAGCAGCCAAGTATTCGGGGGGGGTTACAATGAGCAGTTCTTC. It is translated as CASSQVFGGGYNEQFF.

The chain carries TRBV10-2 and TRBJ2-2; a possible D gene is TRBD1 (5 bases). The CDR3 length is 13 residues. Per the germline V gene, CDR1 is WSHSY and CDR2 is SAAADI. V lost 5 bases and J 3 bases, leaving 7 bases between the germline ends. CDR3 residues: CASSIQDTGELFF. CDR3 nucleotides: TGCGCCAGCAGTATACAGGACACCGGGGAGCTGTTTTTT.

This sequence joins TRBV9 and TRBJ1-2; D remains unclear. Germline V gives CDR1 SGDLS, CDR2 YYNGEE. The V gene lost 4 bases and the J gene lost 0 bases, with 10 bases spanning the gap. The CDR3 has 14 residues. For the CDR3, the DNA is TGTGCCAGCAGCTCCGAGGCCTCTAACTATGGCTACACCTTC. Translated: CASSSEASNYGYTF. The variable domain in full, with the rest retrieved from reference TRBV9 and TRBJ1-2, is DSGVTQTPKHLITATGQRVTLRCSPRSGDLSVYWYQQSLDQGLQFLIQYYNGEERAKGNILERFSAQQFPDLHSELNLSSLELGDSALYFCASSSEASNYGYTFGSGTRLTVV.

This chain uses TRBV2 with TRBJ2-5; D not resolved. Germline-derived CDR1 and CDR2 are SNHLY and FYNNEI. CDR3 length: 11 residues. Trimming took 11 bases from V and 5 from J, leaving 12 bases between them. CDR3 region: CAYRRDETQYF. The DNA for the CDR3 is TGTGCCTATCGAAGGGATGAGACCCAGTACTTC.

The rearrangement links TRBV27 to TRBJ2-1; tentatively, D is TRBD2 (5 bases). V was clipped by 6 bases and J by 6 bases, with 15 bases between them. Germline CDR1 is MNHEY and CDR2 is SMNVEV (reference sequence). CDR3 length: 14 amino acids. Here the CDR3 reads CASSYGLMGNEQFF. DNA of the CDR3: TGTGCCAGCAGCTACGGACTCATGGGCAATGAGCAGTTCTTC.

The V and J genes are TRBV28 and TRBJ2-3, with 12 bases that match TRBD2. The CDR3 extends over 16 amino acids. CDR1 and CDR2 from the germline V gene are MDHEN and SYDVKM. V trimming: 2 bases; J trimming: 0 bases; junction bases outside the gene matches: 0. The CDR3 sequence: CASSLGTSGSTDTQYF. CDR3 coding DNA: TGTGCCAGCAGTTTAGGGACTAGCGGGAGCACAGATACGCAGTATTTT.

This clone came up a few times. The CDR3 sequence is CASSQGAGTGGTKRTQYF. Here the CDR3 DNA reads TGCGCCAGCAGCCAAGGAGCGGGGACAGGAGGGACTAAGAGAACCCAGTACTTC. J is TRBJ2-5 and V is TRBV4-1; tentative D call: TRBD1 (8 bases). The length of the CDR3 is 18 residues. CDR1 and CDR2 from the germline V gene are MGHRA and YSYEKL. V shed 1 base and J shed 8 bases, with 26 bases lying between them.

This clone occurred once. This chain uses TRBV25-1 with TRBJ1-2; D is uncertain. The germline gives CDR1 MGHDK, CDR2 SYGVNS. CDR3 length: 14 residues. Trimming pared 2 bases from V and 2 bases from J, leaving 9 bases between. The CDR3 DNA sequence: TGTGCCAGCAGTGAACTTGCGGACAACTATGGCTACACCTTC. Residues: CASSELADNYGYTF.

The chain carries TRBV3-1 (or the pseudogene TRBV3-2) and TRBJ2-7; 10 nucleotides match TRBD2. V was clipped by 8 bases and J by 2 bases; unmatched bases: 9. The CDR3 is 15 amino acids. Germline lookup yields CDR1 LGHDT and CDR2 YNNKEL (reference sequence). CDR3 in amino acids: CASQRAGGPAYEQYF. The CDR3 DNA reads as TGTGCCAGCCAGAGAGCGGGAGGGCCCGCCTACGAGCAGTACTTC.